Sequencing of this TCR beta chain was carried out in a study of T-cell reconstitution after alpha-beta-depleted transplantation in children. This clonotype was observed at least ten times. This CDR3 spans 15 amino acids. The trim removed 7 bases at V and 2 bases at J, leaving 11 bases unmatched. The germline gives CDR1 ENHRY, CDR2 SYGVKD. Preparing the TCRbeta library involved the use of unique molecular identifiers. TCRdb recomputed calls from the PCR reads with MiXCR, one row per CDR3 protein. The table lists 190,000 or so distinct CDR3 sequences, roughly 6.8% of them singletons. The input for sequencing was PBMCs from the stem cell graft donor, taken from the stem cell graft. The receptor was isolated from a human donor who donated a stem cell graft to a child with Wiskott-Aldrich syndrome. The chain has TRBV10-3 and TRBJ2-7; 7 bases match TRBD2. CDR3 protein: CAITDEAGVPYEQYF. The CDR3 DNA reads as TGTGCCATCACGGACGAGGCGGGAGTACCCTACGAGCAGTACTTC.